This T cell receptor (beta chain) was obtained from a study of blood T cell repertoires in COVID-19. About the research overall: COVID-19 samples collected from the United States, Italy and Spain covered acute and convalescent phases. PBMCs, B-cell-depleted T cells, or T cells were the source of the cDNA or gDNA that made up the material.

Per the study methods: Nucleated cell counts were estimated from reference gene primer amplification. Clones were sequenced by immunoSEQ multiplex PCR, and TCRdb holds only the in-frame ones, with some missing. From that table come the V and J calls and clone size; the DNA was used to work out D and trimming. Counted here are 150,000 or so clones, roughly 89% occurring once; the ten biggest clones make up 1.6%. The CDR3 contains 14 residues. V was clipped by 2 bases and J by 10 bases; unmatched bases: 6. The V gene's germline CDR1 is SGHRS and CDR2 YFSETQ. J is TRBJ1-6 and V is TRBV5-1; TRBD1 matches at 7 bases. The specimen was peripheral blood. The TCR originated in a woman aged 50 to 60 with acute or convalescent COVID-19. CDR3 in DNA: TGCGCCAGCAGCTTTGACAGGGTCGGATCACCCCTCCACTTT. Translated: CASSFDRVGSPLHF. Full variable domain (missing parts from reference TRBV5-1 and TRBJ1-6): KAGVTQTPRYLIKTRGQQVTLSCSPISGHRSVSWYQQTPGQGLQFLFEYFSETQRNKGNFPGRFSGRQFSNSRSEMNVSTLELGDSALYLCASSFDRVGSPLHFGNGTRLTVT.